The next 3 T cell receptor beta chains were all read from a single sample in a study of identical twins. One entry per CDR3 protein results from TCRdb running MiXCR on the 5' RACE reads. The repertoire has around 570,000 distinct CDR3 sequences, approximately 10% of them found once; the top ten carry roughly 3%. A further study also used this sample, focusing on yellow fever vaccine responses in identical twins.

Sequencing was done on a sample of PBMCs. The receptor source for this set is a woman aged 18-29 years in good health.

The chain joins TRBV7-9 to TRBJ2-5, with D unresolved. CDR1 and CDR2 (germline): SEHNR, FQNEAQ (reference sequence). This CDR3 contains 15 residues. The V end lost 1 base, the J end lost 2 bases, and 11 bases lay between the germline ends. For the CDR3, the DNA is TGTGCCAGCAGCTTAGTTGGTGGGGATCAAGAGACCCAGTACTTC. Amino acid sequence: CASSLVGGDQETQYF.

The gene calls are TRBV10-3 and TRBJ2-1; 8 bases match TRBD1. Germline V gene data show CDR1 as ENHRY and CDR2 as SYGVKD. The V segment lost 6 bases and the J segment 6 bases; nucleotides outside the gene matches: 7. The length of the CDR3 is 14 residues. The DNA of the CDR3 is TGTGCCATCAGGGGACAGGCAACCTCCAATGAGCAGTTCTTC. This sequence encodes CAIRGQATSNEQFF.

This chain links TRBV15 with TRBJ2-5, with D maybe TRBD1 (5 bases). The CDR3 has 14 residues. Trimming stripped 1 base from V and 0 bases from J, with 6 bases between. Germline CDR1 and CDR2: LNHNV and YYDKDF (reference sequence). The DNA for the CDR3 is TGTGCCACCAGCAGAGGACAGAACCAAGAGACCCAGTACTTC. This codes for CATSRGQNQETQYF. The full variable domain, with the rest looked up from reference TRBV15 and TRBJ2-5, is DAMVIQNPRYQVTQFGKPVTLSCSQTLNHNVMYWYQQKSSQAPKLLFHYYDKDFNNEADTPDNFQSRRPNTSFCFLDIRSPGLGDTAMYLCATSRGQNQETQYFGPGTRLLVL.